Each of the 9 T cell receptor beta chains below was sequenced from the same sample in a study of T cell responses to AZD1222 COVID-19 vaccine. Generated by immunoSEQ multiplex PCR, the TCRdb table keeps only in-frame clones and is missing some. Seen here are some 120,000 clones, approximately 83% observed once, and the top ten hold approximately 9.4%. The sequencing here drew on peripheral blood, taken on day 0 of AZD1222 vaccination. Receptor source: an adult in good health.

The chain combines TRBV5-5 with TRBJ2-7; D is unclear. The CDR3 consists of 14 residues. The ends were cut back, 2 bases at V and 3 bases at J, with 12 bases in the middle. In germline, CDR1 is SGHKS, CDR2 YYEKEE (reference sequence). The DNA for the CDR3 is TGTGCCAGCAGCTTCACAGACGACGTCTACGAGCAGTACTTC. Translated, it gives CASSFTDDVYEQYF.

V gene TRBV6-1 combines with J gene TRBJ2-1, with D perhaps matching TRBD2 (5 bases). The CDR3 spans 13 residues. Trimming stripped 5 bases from V and 10 bases from J, with 15 bases between. In germline, CDR1 is MNHNS, CDR2 SASEGT. CDR3 sequence reads: CASSPTTSGEQFF. In DNA, the CDR3 is TGTGCCAGCAGTCCAACTACATCGGGGGAGCAGTTCTTC.

The table lists this clone with a count of one. The chain combines TRBV27 with TRBJ1-4, with TRBD1 matching over 9 bases. CDR1 is MNHEY and CDR2 is SMNVEV in the germline V gene (reference sequence). CDR3 length: 20 amino acids. V lost 3 bases, J lost 2 bases, and 16 bases stayed unmatched. The CDR3 bases are TGTGCCAGCAGTTTGCAATACCCGGGACAGGGTAGGGACACTAATGAAAAACTGTTTTTT. It is translated as CASSLQYPGQGRDTNEKLFF. Complete variable domain (other parts from reference TRBV27 and TRBJ1-4): EAQVTQNPRYLITVTGKKLTVTCSQNMNHEYMSWYRQDPGLGLRQIYYSMNVEVTDKGDVPEGYKVSRKEKRNFPLILESPSPNQTSLYFCASSLQYPGQGRDTNEKLFFGSGTQLSVL.

CDR3: CASSPSPRVSNQPQHF. CDR3 nucleotide sequence: TGTGCCAGTAGTCCGTCGCCCAGGGTTAGCAATCAGCCCCAGCATTTT. The gene calls are TRBV19 and TRBJ1-5; maybe TRBD1 (5 bases). Looked up from germline, CDR1 is LNHDA and CDR2 is SQIVND (reference sequence). Trimming stripped 5 bases from V and 0 bases from J, with 14 bases between. This CDR3 region has 16 residues.

The rearrangement uses TRBV13 and TRBJ1-2; 7 nucleotides line up with TRBD1. The V gene's germline CDR1 is PRHDT and CDR2 FYEKMQ (reference sequence). The CDR3 sequence is 14 residues long. The V segment lost 6 bases and the J segment 4 bases; nucleotides outside the gene matches: 8. CDR3 coding DNA: TGTGCCAGCAGTTCAGGGGGGCAACCCTATGGCTACACCTTC. It codes for CASSSGGQPYGYTF.

Details on this clone: The junction departs from germline at one end; a sequencing error may be responsible. The V call is TRBV2, the J call TRBJ1-6; possibly TRBD1 for D (5 bases). The length of the CDR3 is 15 residues. Germline CDR1 is SNHLY and CDR2 is FYNNEI. The CDR3, as DNA: TGTGCCAGCACCAATTACAGGATTAATAACTCACCCCTCCACTTT. This gives the protein CASTNYRINNSPLHF.

This rearrangement joins TRBV6-5 to TRBJ2-1; D is unclear. Germline CDR1 MNHEY, CDR2 SVGAGI. V was cut by 6 bases and J by 15 bases, with 21 bases left in between. The CDR3 spans 13 residues. The CDR3 DNA is TGTGCCAGCAGCGTACTAACTCGTGGAGATCGGTTCTTC. Its protein is CASSVLTRGDRFF.

The chain has TRBV5-1 and TRBJ2-7; TRBD1 matches at 8 bases. CDR1 SGHRS and CDR2 YFSETQ come from the germline V gene. CDR3 length: 14 residues. Trimming at V came to 4 bases and at J to 2 bases, leaving 5 bases not matched to a gene. The CDR3 is CASSTTGVTYEQYF. The CDR3 nucleotides read TGCGCCAGCAGCACGACAGGGGTAACCTACGAGCAGTACTTC.

The V call is TRBV27, the J call TRBJ1-2; the D is unclear. This CDR3 comprises 19 residues. The V and J ends lost 0 bases and 1 base respectively, with 21 bases between them. Germline assignment: CDR1 MNHEY and CDR2 SMNVEV (reference sequence). CDR3 sequence (DNA): TGTGCCAGCAGTTTATCGGCTCCCTACGGGTCTAGATATAACTATGGCTACACCTTC. Protein product: CASSLSAPYGSRYNYGYTF.